Described below is a single TCR beta chain sequence and its context. The source of the sample is a study of beta chain features in type 1 diabetes. Every isolated RNA sample was fully reverse transcribed, so sequencing captured expressed TCRB transcripts. Clones were read by immunoSEQ multiplex PCR, and TCRdb kept only the in-frame ones, dropping some. The sample contains roughly 500,000 clones, 30% of which appear only once. Germline values: CDR1 SGHNT, CDR2 YYREEE (reference sequence). This CDR3 contains 16 residues. V lost 1 base to trimming and J lost 2 bases; unmatched junction nucleotides: 5. Material for sequencing was naive CD4+ T cells from blood. The clonotype originates from a man younger than 35 in good health. V usage is TRBV5-4 and J usage is TRBJ2-3; 9 positions match TRBD2. The CDR3 DNA sequence: TGTGCCAGCAGCTTGCTCGCTAGCGGGATCACAGATACGCAGTATTTT. Protein product: CASSLLASGITDTQYF.